A single sample is the source of the 3 T cell receptor beta chains below, sequenced in a study of blood T cell repertoires in COVID-19 (dated by TCRdb to about 2020). The library was generated by the immunoSEQ multiplex PCR assay. TCRdb limited this immuneACCESS table to in-frame rearrangements with V and J called. A share of clones is missing; checked studies link under half to unresolved V genes, and the rest is unexplained. In all, the sample holds tens of thousands of clones, and approximately 86% of those were seen once. Of the sample, over 3.5% falls within the top ten clones. The material sequenced was peripheral blood. The origin of the receptors is a man older than 75 with active COVID-19.

The chain is built from TRBV20-1 and TRBJ1-1; weak D call: TRBD1 (6 bases). Germline lookup yields CDR1 DFQATT and CDR2 SNEGSKA (reference sequence). The CDR3 length is 11 residues. Trimming stripped 5 bases from V and 7 bases from J, with 11 bases between. CDR3 amino acids: CSAPRGGEAFF. The CDR3 region has the DNA TGCAGTGCTCCTCGAGGGGGTGAAGCTTTCTTT.

V is TRBV9 and J is TRBJ2-3; unclear D gene. This CDR3 spans 14 amino acids. Germline CDR1 reads SGDLS; CDR2 reads YYNGEE. V lost 0 bases and J 4 bases, leaving 9 bases between the germline ends. The CDR3 sequence is CASSVAGSADTQYF. The CDR3 region has the DNA TGTGCCAGCAGCGTAGCTGGTTCGGCAGATACGCAGTATTTT.

The rearrangement links TRBV30 to TRBJ2-7; D is possibly TRBD2 (6 bases). Germline CDR1 is GTSNPN and CDR2 is SVGIG (reference sequence). V dropped 5 bases and J dropped 4 bases, with 24 bases sitting between them. The CDR3 is made up of 16 amino acids. The CDR3 loop reads CAWPHPGGIRKYEQYF. CDR3 sequence (DNA): TGTGCCTGGCCCCACCCCGGCGGGATCCGGAAGTACGAGCAGTACTTC.